The present entry profiles one T cell receptor (beta chain) with its context. Its matching antigen is unknown. This CDR3 region has 12 residues. The V gene lost 4 bases and the J gene lost 2 bases, with 6 bases spanning the gap. Germline CDR1 reads SNHLY; CDR2 reads FYNNEI. The sample originates from a study of Ad26.COV2.S vaccination and SARS-CoV-2 variants. Study outcomes and limitations: Spike-specific TCR breadth was greater after Ad26.COV2.S than placebo. TCR breadth and depth estimates may have understated total T cell responses.

Treatment in this sample: roughly 19 received Ad26.COV2.S at low or high dose, single or two shots; 5 received placebo; per-sample allocation not given. Day 63 after the first injection of vaccine or placebo was the sampling time. Boston supplied an adult donor aged 18-55 years. Profiled with immunoSEQ multiplex PCR; TCRdb holds only in-frame clones, not every one. The sample lists about 350,000 clones, approximately 90% occurring once. V is TRBV2 and J is TRBJ2-7, with no clear D. This TCR came from a person aged 18 to 59 who received the Ad26.COV2.S COVID-19 vaccine or a placebo. Sequencing was performed on peripheral blood, taken in a trial of Ad26.COV2.S vaccine versus placebo. The CDR3 DNA is TGTGCCAGCAGTGGTGGACCCTACGAGCAGTACTTC. This translates into CASSGGPYEQYF.